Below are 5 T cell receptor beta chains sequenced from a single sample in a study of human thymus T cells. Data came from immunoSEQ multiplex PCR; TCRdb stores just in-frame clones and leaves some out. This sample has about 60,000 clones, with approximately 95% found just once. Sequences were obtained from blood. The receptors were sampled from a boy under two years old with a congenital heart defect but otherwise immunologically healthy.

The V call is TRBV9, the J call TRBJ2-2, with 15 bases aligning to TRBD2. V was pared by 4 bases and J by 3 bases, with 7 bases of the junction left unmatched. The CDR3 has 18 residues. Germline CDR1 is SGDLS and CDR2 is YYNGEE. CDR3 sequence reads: CASSPGLAGGLYTGELFF. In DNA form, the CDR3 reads TGTGCCAGCAGCCCCGGACTAGCGGGGGGGCTGTACACCGGGGAGCTGTTTTTT.

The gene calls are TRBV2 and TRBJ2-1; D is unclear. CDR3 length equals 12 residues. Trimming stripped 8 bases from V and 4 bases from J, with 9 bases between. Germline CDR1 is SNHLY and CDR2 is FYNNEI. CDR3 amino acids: CASLDFYNEQFF. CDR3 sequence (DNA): TGTGCCAGCCTTGACTTTTACAATGAGCAGTTCTTC.

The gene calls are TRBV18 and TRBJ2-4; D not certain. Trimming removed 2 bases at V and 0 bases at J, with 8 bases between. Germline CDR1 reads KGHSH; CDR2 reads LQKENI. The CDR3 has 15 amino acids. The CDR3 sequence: CASSPLNLAKNIQYF. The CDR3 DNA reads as TGTGCCAGCTCACCATTAAATCTAGCCAAAAACATTCAGTACTTC.

The CDR3: CASSLGGGASYNEQFF. The CDR3 nucleotides read TGTGCCAGCAGCTTGGGTGGGGGGGCCTCCTACAATGAGCAGTTCTTC. The J gene is TRBJ2-1, the V gene TRBV5-4, with a tentative D call TRBD2 (7 bases). The CDR3 spans 16 residues. Trimming pared 0 bases from V and 0 bases from J, leaving 10 bases between. Germline lookup yields CDR1 SGHNT and CDR2 YYREEE (reference sequence).

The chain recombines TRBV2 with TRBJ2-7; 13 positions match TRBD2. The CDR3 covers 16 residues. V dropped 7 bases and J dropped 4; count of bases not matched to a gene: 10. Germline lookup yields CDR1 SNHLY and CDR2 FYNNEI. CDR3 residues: CASKDTGTSGMYEQYF. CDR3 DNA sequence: TGTGCCAGCAAGGATACCGGGACTAGCGGGATGTACGAGCAGTACTTC.